What follows are 12 T cell receptor beta chains derived from one specimen sequenced in a study of blood T cell repertoires in COVID-19. Produced via immunoSEQ multiplex PCR; TCRdb's table is partial and in-frame only. The sample has 250,000 or so clones, approximately 86% seen once. The sequencing input was PBMCs or T cells enriched from blood (not recorded which). Receptors were obtained from a woman aged 50 to 65 who had recovered from COVID-19.

The chain recombines TRBV29-1 with TRBJ1-3; weak D call: TRBD1 (6 bases). This CDR3 has 13 residues. Germline CDR1 and CDR2: SQVTM and ANQGSEA. Trimming took 7 bases from V and 2 from J, leaving 12 bases between them. CDR3 nucleotide sequence: TGCAGCGGACGACAGGATACTGGAAACACCATATATTTT. As protein: CSGRQDTGNTIYF.

As DNA, the CDR3 is TGTGCCAGCAGCCTAGGACTAGCGGGAGGGTACAATGAGCAGTTCTTC. Protein product: CASSLGLAGGYNEQFF. V is TRBV7-2 and J is TRBJ2-1, with TRBD2 identical over 15 bases. Germline V gives CDR1 SGHTA, CDR2 FQGNSA. V shed 5 bases and J 4 bases; nucleotides not matched to a gene: 3. The CDR3 sequence is 16 residues long.

The rearrangement uses TRBV7-2 and TRBJ1-2; a weak D match, TRBD1 (6 bases). V was cut by 4 bases and J by 0 bases, with 15 bases left in between. The CDR3 totals 16 residues. The germline CDR1 and CDR2 sequences are SGHTA and FQGNSA. CDR3 DNA sequence: TGTGCCAGCAGCTCCTCCAGGGGTGGAACTAACTATGGCTACACCTTC. Translated: CASSSSRGGTNYGYTF. The full variable domain, completed using reference TRBV7-2 and TRBJ1-2, is GAGVSQSPSNKVTEKGKDVELRCDPISGHTALYWYRQSLGQGLEFLIYFQGNSAPDKSGLPSDRFSAERTGGSVSTLTIQRTQQEDSAVYLCASSSSRGGTNYGYTFGSGTRLTVV.

The chain recombines TRBV28 with TRBJ1-5; D not resolved. CDR3 length: 14 residues. V lost 0 bases and J 4 bases, leaving 7 bases between the germline ends. In germline, CDR1 is MDHEN, CDR2 SYDVKM. CDR3 residues: CASSLWSENQPQHF. The DNA for the CDR3 is TGTGCCAGCAGTTTATGGTCAGAAAATCAGCCCCAGCATTTT.

This clone was seen ten or more times. The chain uses TRBV28 and TRBJ2-4; D is possibly TRBD1 (6 bases). The germline CDR1 and CDR2 sequences are MDHEN and SYDVKM. This CDR3 is built from 16 residues. Trimming left V 5 bases short and J 2 bases short, with 16 bases between. The CDR3 sequence is CASSPNTGSTKNIQYF. The CDR3 DNA sequence: TGTGCCAGCAGTCCGAATACAGGGAGTACCAAAAACATTCAGTACTTC.

This clone showed up just a few times. The chain has TRBV30 and TRBJ1-1; unclear D gene. Germline CDR1 and CDR2: GTSNPN and SVGIG (reference sequence). The length of the CDR3 is 10 residues. V shed 3 bases and J shed 8 bases, with 7 bases lying between them. The CDR3 sequence is CAWSHPEAFF. The CDR3 DNA reads as TGTGCCTGGAGCCATCCAGAAGCTTTCTTT.

This clone showed up just once. V usage is TRBV24-1 and J usage is TRBJ2-3; TRBD1 might be the D (7 bases). CDR1 is KGHDR and CDR2 is SFDVKD in the germline V gene. The CDR3 contains 16 residues. V gave up 4 bases and J gave up 4 bases, with 17 bases separating them. CDR3 in DNA: TGTGCCACCAGTGACCCCGGGAGACAGGGTGCAGATACGCAGTATTTT. Its translation is CATSDPGRQGADTQYF.

The chain recombines TRBV11-2 with TRBJ1-4; tentative D call: TRBD1 (6 bases). This CDR3 has 15 residues. Germline V gene data show CDR1 as SGHAT and CDR2 as FQNNGV. V lost 3 bases and J lost 7, with 15 bases in between. The CDR3 nucleotides are TGTGCCAGCAGCTTTGGCGGCAGGGGACGTGAAAAACTGTTTTTT. It translates to CASSFGGRGREKLFF.

V is TRBV11-2 and J is TRBJ1-6; 8 bases align to TRBD1. This CDR3 is 15 amino acids long. Germline trimming cut 5 bases from V and 10 bases from J; bases unmatched to any gene: 10. Germline CDR1 reads SGHAT; CDR2 reads FQNNGV. The CDR3 spells CASSSTRGRESPLHF. DNA of the CDR3: TGTGCCAGCAGCAGTACCAGGGGGCGCGAATCACCCCTCCACTTT.

The chain uses TRBV7-9 and TRBJ2-2; 9 positions agree with TRBD1. This CDR3 comprises 14 residues. CDR1 is SEHNR, CDR2 FQNEAQ, per germline (reference sequence). The trim removed 3 bases at V and 5 bases at J, leaving 1 base unmatched. The CDR3 loop reads CASSFGTGTGELFF. In DNA, the CDR3 is TGTGCCAGCAGCTTCGGGACAGGGACCGGGGAGCTGTTTTTT.

The table lists this clone with a count of one. This chain links TRBV27 with TRBJ2-3; 7 bases map to TRBD2. The V gene end was trimmed by 0 bases and the J gene end by 3 bases; junction bases not matched to a gene: 3. Germline loops: CDR1 MNHEY, CDR2 SMNVEV (reference sequence). The CDR3 consists of 15 residues. DNA for the CDR3: TGTGCCAGCAGTTTATCGCTAGCGGCTACAGATACGCAGTATTTT. It is translated as CASSLSLAATDTQYF.

This chain links TRBV4-2 with TRBJ2-1; 16 nucleotides align to TRBD2. V lost 4 bases and J lost 16; bases outside the gene matches: 7. The CDR3 has 14 amino acids. Per germline, CDR1 LGHNA and CDR2 YNFKEQ. This chain's CDR3 is CASSLGTSGRARFF. CDR3 bases: TGTGCCAGCAGCCTCGGGACTAGCGGGAGGGCACGTTTCTTC.